This T cell receptor (beta chain) was recorded in a study of blood T cell repertoires in COVID-19. Study details: Italy, Spain and the United States were the sources of the convalescent and acute COVID-19 samples. Sample material is recorded as cDNA or gDNA derived from T cells, B-cell-depleted T cells, or PBMCs.

Authors' methods: For nucleated cells, counts were estimated from reference gene primer amplification. Generated by immunoSEQ multiplex PCR, the TCRdb table keeps only in-frame clones and is missing some. That table furnishes V, J and clone size, whereas the DNA furnished D and trimming. Of about 270,000 clones listed, 82% are singletons. Germline V gene sequence: CDR1 LGHDT, CDR2 YNNKEL (reference sequence). V gave up 1 base and J gave up 2 bases; unmatched junction bases: 4. The CDR3 covers 16 residues. This chain uses TRBV3-1 (or the pseudogene TRBV3-2) with TRBJ2-3, with 9 bases matching TRBD2. Sequencing used peripheral blood. The receptor was derived from a woman younger than 30 with acute or convalescent COVID-19. In DNA form, the CDR3 reads TGTGCCAGCAGCCAAGCGGTAGCGGGAGCCACAGATACGCAGTATTTT. Encoded protein: CASSQAVAGATDTQYF.